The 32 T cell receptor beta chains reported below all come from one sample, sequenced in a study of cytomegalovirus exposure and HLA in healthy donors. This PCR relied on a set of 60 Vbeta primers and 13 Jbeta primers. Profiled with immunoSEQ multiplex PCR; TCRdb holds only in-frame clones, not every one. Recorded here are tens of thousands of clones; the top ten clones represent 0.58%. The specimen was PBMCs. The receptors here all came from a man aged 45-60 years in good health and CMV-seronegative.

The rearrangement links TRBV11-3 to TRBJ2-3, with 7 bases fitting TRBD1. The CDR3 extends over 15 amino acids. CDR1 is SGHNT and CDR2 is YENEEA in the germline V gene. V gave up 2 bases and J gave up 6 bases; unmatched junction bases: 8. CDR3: CASSLFGQAGDTQYF. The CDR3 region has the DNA TGTGCCAGCAGCTTATTCGGACAGGCTGGGGATACGCAGTATTTT.

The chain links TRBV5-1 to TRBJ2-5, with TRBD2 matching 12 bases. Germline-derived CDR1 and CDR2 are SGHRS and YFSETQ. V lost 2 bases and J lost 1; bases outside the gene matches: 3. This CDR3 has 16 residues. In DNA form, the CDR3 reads TGCGCCAGCAGCTTCCTAGCGGGGGGGTTCCAAGAGACCCAGTACTTC. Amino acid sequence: CASSFLAGGFQETQYF.

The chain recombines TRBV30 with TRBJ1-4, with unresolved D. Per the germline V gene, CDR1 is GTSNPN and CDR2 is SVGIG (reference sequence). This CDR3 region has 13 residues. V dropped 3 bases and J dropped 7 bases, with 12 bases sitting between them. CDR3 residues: CAWSALEGEKLFF. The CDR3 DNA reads TGTGCCTGGAGCGCCCTAGAGGGTGAAAAACTGTTTTTT.

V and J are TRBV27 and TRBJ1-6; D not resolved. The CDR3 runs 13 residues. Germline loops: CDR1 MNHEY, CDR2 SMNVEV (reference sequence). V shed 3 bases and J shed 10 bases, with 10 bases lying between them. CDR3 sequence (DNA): TGTGCCAGCAGTTTTCTTCTATACTCACCCCTCCACTTT. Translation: CASSFLLYSPLHF.

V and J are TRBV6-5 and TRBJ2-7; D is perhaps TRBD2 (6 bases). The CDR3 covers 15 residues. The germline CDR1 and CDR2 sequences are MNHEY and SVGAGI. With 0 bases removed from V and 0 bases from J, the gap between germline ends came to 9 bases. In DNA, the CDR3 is TGTGCCAGCAGTTACTCACCCGGGGGCTCCTACGAGCAGTACTTC. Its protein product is CASSYSPGGSYEQYF.

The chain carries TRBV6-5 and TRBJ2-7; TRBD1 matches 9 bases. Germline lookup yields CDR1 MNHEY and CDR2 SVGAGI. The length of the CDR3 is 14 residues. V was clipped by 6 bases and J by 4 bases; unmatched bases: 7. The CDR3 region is CASRRSGQGYEQYF. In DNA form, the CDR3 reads TGTGCCAGCAGGCGCTCGGGACAGGGTTACGAGCAGTACTTC.

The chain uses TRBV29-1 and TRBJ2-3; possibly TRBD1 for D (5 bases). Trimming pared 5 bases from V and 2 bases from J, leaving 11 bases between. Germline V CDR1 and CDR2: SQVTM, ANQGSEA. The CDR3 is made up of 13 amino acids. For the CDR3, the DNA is TGCAGCGTTAATAGGGGCCTCACAGATACGCAGTATTTT. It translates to CSVNRGLTDTQYF.

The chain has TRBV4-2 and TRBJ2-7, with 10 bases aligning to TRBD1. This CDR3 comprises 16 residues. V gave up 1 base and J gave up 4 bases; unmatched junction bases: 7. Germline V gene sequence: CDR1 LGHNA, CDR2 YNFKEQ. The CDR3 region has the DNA TGTGCCAGCAGCCAAGCCGCGGGACAGGGGCAATACGAGCAGTACTTC. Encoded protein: CASSQAAGQGQYEQYF.

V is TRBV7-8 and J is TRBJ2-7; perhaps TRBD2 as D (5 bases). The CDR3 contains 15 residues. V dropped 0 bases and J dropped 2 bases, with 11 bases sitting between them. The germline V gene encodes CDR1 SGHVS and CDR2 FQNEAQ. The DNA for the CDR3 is TGTGCCAGCAGCTTAGCTTTCGGACTTACCTACGAGCAGTACTTC. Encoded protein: CASSLAFGLTYEQYF.

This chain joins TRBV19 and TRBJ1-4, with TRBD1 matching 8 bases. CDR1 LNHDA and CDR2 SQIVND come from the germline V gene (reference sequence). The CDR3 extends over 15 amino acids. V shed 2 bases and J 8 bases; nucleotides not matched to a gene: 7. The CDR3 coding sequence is TGTGCCAGTAGTATACATTGGCAGGGGGCCGAAAAACTGTTTTTT. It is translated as CASSIHWQGAEKLFF.

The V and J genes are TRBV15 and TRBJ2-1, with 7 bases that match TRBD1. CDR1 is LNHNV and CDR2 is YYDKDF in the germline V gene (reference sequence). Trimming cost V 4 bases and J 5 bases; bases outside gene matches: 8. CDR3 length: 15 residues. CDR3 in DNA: TGTGCCACCAGCACTTTGACAGGGAGTAACAATGAGCAGTTCTTC. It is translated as CATSTLTGSNNEQFF.

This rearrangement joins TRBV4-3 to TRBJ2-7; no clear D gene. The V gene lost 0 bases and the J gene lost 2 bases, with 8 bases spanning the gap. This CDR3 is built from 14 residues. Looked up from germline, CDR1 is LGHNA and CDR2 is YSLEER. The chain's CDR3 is CASSQEQSTYEQYF. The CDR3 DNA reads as TGCGCCAGCAGCCAAGAACAGTCAACCTACGAGCAGTACTTC.

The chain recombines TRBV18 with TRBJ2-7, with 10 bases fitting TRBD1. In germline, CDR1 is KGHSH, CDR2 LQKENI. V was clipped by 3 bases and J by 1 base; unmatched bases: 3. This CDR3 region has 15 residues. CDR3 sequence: CASSPGQGTSYEQYF. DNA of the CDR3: TGTGCCAGCTCACCGGGACAGGGGACTTCCTACGAGCAGTACTTC.

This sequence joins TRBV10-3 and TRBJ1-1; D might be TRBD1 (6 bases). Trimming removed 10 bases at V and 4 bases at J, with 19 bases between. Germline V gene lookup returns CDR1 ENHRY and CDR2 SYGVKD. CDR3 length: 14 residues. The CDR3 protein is CATMQQGLGTEAFF. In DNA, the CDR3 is TGTGCCACTATGCAACAGGGTTTAGGCACTGAAGCTTTCTTT.

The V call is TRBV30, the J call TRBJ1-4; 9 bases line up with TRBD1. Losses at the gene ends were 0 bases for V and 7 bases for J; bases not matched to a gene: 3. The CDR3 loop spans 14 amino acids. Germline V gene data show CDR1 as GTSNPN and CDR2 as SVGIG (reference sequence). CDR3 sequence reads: CAWSVGDRAEKLFF. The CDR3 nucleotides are TGTGCCTGGAGTGTCGGGGACAGGGCTGAAAAACTGTTTTTT.

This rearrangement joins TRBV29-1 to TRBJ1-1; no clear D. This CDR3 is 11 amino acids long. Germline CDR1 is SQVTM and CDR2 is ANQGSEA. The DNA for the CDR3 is TGCGTCGGGTCCTTGAACACTGAAGCTTTCTTT. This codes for CVGSLNTEAFF.

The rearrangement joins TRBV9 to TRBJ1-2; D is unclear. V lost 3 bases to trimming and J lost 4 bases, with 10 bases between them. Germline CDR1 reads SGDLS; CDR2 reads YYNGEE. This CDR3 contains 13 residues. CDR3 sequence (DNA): TGTGCCAGCAGCGGACAAACGCTCTATGGCTACACCTTC. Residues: CASSGQTLYGYTF. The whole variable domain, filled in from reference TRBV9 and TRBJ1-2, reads DSGVTQTPKHLITATGQRVTLRCSPRSGDLSVYWYQQSLDQGLQFLIQYYNGEERAKGNILERFSAQQFPDLHSELNLSSLELGDSALYFCASSGQTLYGYTFGSGTRLTVV.

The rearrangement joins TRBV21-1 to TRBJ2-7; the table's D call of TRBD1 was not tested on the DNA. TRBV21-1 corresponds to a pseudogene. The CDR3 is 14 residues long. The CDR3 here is CASSDWTSSYEQYF. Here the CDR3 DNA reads TGTGCCAGCAGCGATTGGACAAGTTCCTACGAGCAGTACTTC.

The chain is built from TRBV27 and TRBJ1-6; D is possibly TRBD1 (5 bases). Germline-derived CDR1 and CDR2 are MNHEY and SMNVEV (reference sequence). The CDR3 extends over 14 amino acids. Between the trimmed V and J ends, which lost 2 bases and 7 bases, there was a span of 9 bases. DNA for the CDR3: TGTGCCAGCAGTTTAAATGGGGGGAATTCACCCCTCCACTTT. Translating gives CASSLNGGNSPLHF.

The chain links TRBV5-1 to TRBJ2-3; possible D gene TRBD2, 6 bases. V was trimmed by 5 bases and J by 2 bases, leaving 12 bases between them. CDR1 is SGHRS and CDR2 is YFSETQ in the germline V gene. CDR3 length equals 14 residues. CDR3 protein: CASRPADYTDTQYF. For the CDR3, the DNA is TGCGCCAGCAGGCCTGCGGACTACACAGATACGCAGTATTTT. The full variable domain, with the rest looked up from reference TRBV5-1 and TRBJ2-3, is KAGVTQTPRYLIKTRGQQVTLSCSPISGHRSVSWYQQTPGQGLQFLFEYFSETQRNKGNFPGRFSGRQFSNSRSEMNVSTLELGDSALYLCASRPADYTDTQYFGPGTRLTVL.

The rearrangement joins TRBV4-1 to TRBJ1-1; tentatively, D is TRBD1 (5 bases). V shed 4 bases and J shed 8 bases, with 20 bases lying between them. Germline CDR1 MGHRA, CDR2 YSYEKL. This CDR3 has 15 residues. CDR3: CASSLTAHGGEEAFF. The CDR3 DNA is TGCGCCAGCAGCCTAACTGCCCATGGGGGGGAGGAAGCTTTCTTT.

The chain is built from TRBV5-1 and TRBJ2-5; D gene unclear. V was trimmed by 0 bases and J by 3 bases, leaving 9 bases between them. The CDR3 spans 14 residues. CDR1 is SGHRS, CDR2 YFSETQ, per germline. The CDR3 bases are TGCGCCAGCAGCTTGGGAGGCGGAGAAGAGACCCAGTACTTC. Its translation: CASSLGGGEETQYF.

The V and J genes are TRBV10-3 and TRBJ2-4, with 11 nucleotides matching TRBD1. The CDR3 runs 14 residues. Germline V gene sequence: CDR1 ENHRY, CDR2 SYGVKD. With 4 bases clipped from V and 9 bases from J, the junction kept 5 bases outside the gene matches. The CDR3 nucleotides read TGTGCCATCAGTGGGGACAGGGGGAACGGCATTCAGTACTTC. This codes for CAISGDRGNGIQYF.

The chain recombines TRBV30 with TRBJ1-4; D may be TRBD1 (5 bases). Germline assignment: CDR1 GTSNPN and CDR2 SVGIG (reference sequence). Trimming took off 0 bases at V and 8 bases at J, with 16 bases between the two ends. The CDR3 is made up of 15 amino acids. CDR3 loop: CAWSVPGRFGEKLFF. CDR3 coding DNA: TGTGCCTGGAGTGTACCAGGGAGGTTCGGCGAAAAACTGTTTTTT.

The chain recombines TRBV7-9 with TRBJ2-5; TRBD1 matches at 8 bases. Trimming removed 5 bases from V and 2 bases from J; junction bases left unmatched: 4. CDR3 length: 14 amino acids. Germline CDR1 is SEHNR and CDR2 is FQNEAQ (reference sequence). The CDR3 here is CASSITGGQETQYF. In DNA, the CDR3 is TGTGCCAGCAGCATTACAGGGGGGCAAGAGACCCAGTACTTC.

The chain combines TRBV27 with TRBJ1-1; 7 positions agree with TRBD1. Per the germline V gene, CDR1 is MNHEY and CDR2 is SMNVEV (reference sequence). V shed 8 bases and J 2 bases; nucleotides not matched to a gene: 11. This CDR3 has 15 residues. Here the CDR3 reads CASESRTGVNTEAFF. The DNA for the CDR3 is TGTGCCAGCGAATCGAGGACAGGCGTTAACACTGAAGCTTTCTTT.

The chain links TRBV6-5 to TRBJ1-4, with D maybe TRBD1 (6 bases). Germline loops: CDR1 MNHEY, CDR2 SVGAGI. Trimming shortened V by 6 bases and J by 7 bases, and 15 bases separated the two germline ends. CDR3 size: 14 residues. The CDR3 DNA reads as TGTGCCAGCAGCCAAGGGAGGGGGTTTGAAAAACTGTTTTTT. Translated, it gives CASSQGRGFEKLFF.

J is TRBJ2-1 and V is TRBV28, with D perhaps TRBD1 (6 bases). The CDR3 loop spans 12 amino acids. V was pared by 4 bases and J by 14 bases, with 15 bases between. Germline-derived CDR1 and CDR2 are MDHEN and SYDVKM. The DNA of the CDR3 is TGTGCCAGCAGTTCGACGGGGACACAGGAGTTCTTC. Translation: CASSSTGTQEFF.

CDR3 DNA: TGCAGCGTTGAAAGGCCCCTTTGGGGGCCCCTGGACACTGAAGCTTTCTTT. Translated: CSVERPLWGPLDTEAFF. The gene calls are TRBV29-1 and TRBJ1-1; possible D gene TRBD1, 6 bases. V was trimmed by 2 bases and J by 3 bases, leaving 22 bases between them. Per germline, CDR1 SQVTM and CDR2 ANQGSEA. This CDR3 spans 17 amino acids.

CDR3 sequence (DNA): TGTGCCAGCAGCCCACAGGGGGCGGCCTACGAGCAGTACTTC. It translates to CASSPQGAAYEQYF. This chain links TRBV6-5 with TRBJ2-7; 9 nucleotides agree with TRBD1. The CDR3 runs to 14 residues. Germline trimming cut 6 bases from V and 2 bases from J; bases unmatched to any gene: 5. In germline, CDR1 is MNHEY, CDR2 SVGAGI.

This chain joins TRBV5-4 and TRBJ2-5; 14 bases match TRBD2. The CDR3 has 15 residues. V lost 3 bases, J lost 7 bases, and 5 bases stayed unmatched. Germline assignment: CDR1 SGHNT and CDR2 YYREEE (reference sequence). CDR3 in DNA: TGTGCCAGCAGCTCGGGACTAGCGGGGGAGGTGACCCAGTACTTC. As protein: CASSSGLAGEVTQYF.

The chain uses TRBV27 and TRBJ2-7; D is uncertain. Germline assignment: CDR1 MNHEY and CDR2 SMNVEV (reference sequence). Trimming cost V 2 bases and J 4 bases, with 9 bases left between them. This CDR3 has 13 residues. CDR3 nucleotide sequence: TGTGCCAGCAGTTTAGGGCAGACATACGAGCAGTACTTC. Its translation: CASSLGQTYEQYF.